A single sample is the source of the 22 T cell receptor beta chains below, sequenced in a study of blood T cell repertoires in COVID-19 (TCRdb year 2020). The library was obtained by the immunoSEQ multiplex PCR assay. Held by TCRdb, this immuneACCESS table contains in-frame sequences only and omits some clones. Under half of the omission traces to an unresolved V gene where checked; the cause of the rest is unknown. This sample comprises under 85,000 clones, roughly 78% of them detected only once. The top ten clones comprise just over 20% of the sample. Sequencing was carried out using peripheral blood. The receptors originated from a human donor in a cohort sampled during active COVID-19.

This chain joins TRBV28 and TRBJ1-1, with D hard to call. Germline lookup yields CDR1 MDHEN and CDR2 SYDVKM. The CDR3 covers 12 residues. The V and J ends lost 5 bases and 11 bases respectively, with 15 bases between them. The CDR3 DNA reads TGTGCCAGCAGTCCTACACCGTTGAGGGCTTTCTTT. It encodes CASSPTPLRAFF. The full variable domain, completed using reference TRBV28 and TRBJ1-1, is DVKVTQSSRYLVKRTGEKVFLECVQDMDHENMFWYRQDPGLGLRLIYFSYDVKMKEKGDIPEGYSVSREKKERFSLILESASTNQTSMYLCASSPTPLRAFFGQGTRLTVV.

The V gene is TRBV10-2, the J gene TRBJ1-5; TRBD1 agrees at 8 bases. The CDR3 is made up of 12 amino acids. J was trimmed by 7 bases and V by 6 bases; bases with no gene match: 2. From germline, CDR1 is WSHSY and CDR2 SAAADI. The CDR3 region has the DNA TGCGCCAGCAGAACAGGGGGACAGCCCCAGCATTTT. Translating gives CASRTGGQPQHF.

Of note for this clone: The germline gene is not matched at one end of the junction; a read error may be the cause. The CDR3 is CASSDGTAPVGIF. For the CDR3, the DNA is TGTGCCAGCAGCGACGGGACAGCCCCTGTGGGGATCTTT. The chain combines TRBV3-1 (or the pseudogene TRBV3-2) with TRBJ1-1, with 7 bases lining up with TRBD1. The germline V gene encodes CDR1 LGHDT and CDR2 YNNKEL (reference sequence). This CDR3 has 13 residues.

The chain carries TRBV5-1 and TRBJ2-5; perhaps TRBD1 as D (7 bases). The CDR3 extends over 14 amino acids. CDR1 SGHRS and CDR2 YFSETQ come from the germline V gene. Trimming removed 3 bases from V and 5 bases from J, with 14 bases in between. CDR3: CASSSGQEGETQYF. CDR3 DNA: TGCGCCAGCAGCTCCGGACAGGAGGGGGAGACCCAGTACTTC.

J is TRBJ2-1 and V is TRBV5-1, with D perhaps matching TRBD2 (5 bases). V dropped 5 bases and J dropped 4 bases, with 16 bases sitting between them. The CDR3 length is 15 residues. CDR1 SGHRS and CDR2 YFSETQ come from the germline V gene. The CDR3 here is CASRATGSPYNEQFF. CDR3 coding DNA: TGCGCCAGCAGGGCAACGGGGAGCCCTTACAATGAGCAGTTCTTC.

This clone has just one count. The chain uses TRBV9 and TRBJ1-4; perhaps TRBD1 as D (6 bases). Germline values: CDR1 SGDLS, CDR2 YYNGEE. The CDR3 sequence is 13 residues long. Trimming removed 3 bases from V and 8 bases from J, with 11 bases in between. The DNA for the CDR3 is TGTGCCAGCAGCGCCGGGACACAAGAAAAACTGTTTTTT. Translation: CASSAGTQEKLFF.

In DNA, the CDR3 is TGTGCCACCAGCTTAGCGGGGGACGGCGAGACCCAGTACTTC. It encodes CATSLAGDGETQYF. The chain links TRBV15 to TRBJ2-5; 9 bases line up with TRBD2. CDR3 length equals 14 residues. Germline V gives CDR1 LNHNV, CDR2 YYDKDF (reference sequence). V lost 5 bases and J lost 5; bases outside the gene matches: 6.

Written as DNA, the CDR3 is TGCGCCAGCAGCCAAGAAGGCAGGGGGGCCAAAAACATTCAGTACTTC. Its translation: CASSQEGRGAKNIQYF. This sequence joins TRBV4-1 and TRBJ2-4; TRBD1 matches 7 bases. V gave up 0 bases and J gave up 1 base; unmatched junction bases: 3. The CDR3 has 16 residues. The germline gives CDR1 MGHRA, CDR2 YSYEKL.

CDR3 in amino acids: CASSLDRAPNYGYTF. As DNA, the CDR3 is TGTGCCAGCTCACTCGACAGGGCGCCTAACTATGGCTACACCTTC. The rearrangement links TRBV18 to TRBJ1-2; 7 bases align to TRBD1. The CDR3 length is 15 residues. The germline CDR1 and CDR2 sequences are KGHSH and LQKENI. The junction had 5 bases not matched to a gene; V was cut back by 4 bases and J by 0 bases.

The gene calls are TRBV3-1 (or the pseudogene TRBV3-2) and TRBJ1-3; unclear D gene. Looked up from germline, CDR1 is LGHDT and CDR2 is YNNKEL (reference sequence). This CDR3 comprises 12 residues. V shed 6 bases and J shed 4 bases, with 7 bases lying between them. CDR3 sequence (DNA): TGTGCCAGCAGGGGCCCAGGAAACACCATATATTTT. Translation: CASRGPGNTIYF.

The chain uses TRBV7-9 and TRBJ1-1, with 8 bases that match TRBD1. V was pared by 5 bases and J by 5 bases, with 7 bases of the junction left unmatched. The length of the CDR3 is 14 residues. Germline V lookup: CDR1 SEHNR, CDR2 FQNEAQ (reference sequence). DNA of the CDR3: TGTGCCAGCAGCCGGACAGGGCGATTAACTGAAGCTTTCTTT. Protein: CASSRTGRLTEAFF. Using reference TRBV7-9 and TRBJ1-1 for the parts outside the CDR3, the full variable domain is DTGVSQNPRHKITKRGQNVTFRCDPISEHNRLYWYRQTLGQGPEFLTYFQNEAQLEKSRLLSDRFSAERPKGSFSTLEIQRTEQGDSAMYLCASSRTGRLTEAFFGQGTRLTVV.

The chain is built from TRBV5-1 and TRBJ2-1; 7 nucleotides agree with TRBD2. V shed 2 bases, J shed 7 bases, and the junction held 9 bases outside the gene matches. Germline V gene sequence: CDR1 SGHRS, CDR2 YFSETQ. CDR3 length equals 15 residues. The CDR3 region is CASSFLDYGGNEQFF. The CDR3 DNA follows: TGCGCCAGCAGCTTTTTAGACTACGGGGGGAATGAGCAGTTCTTC. The full variable domain, rest sourced from reference TRBV5-1 and TRBJ2-1, is KAGVTQTPRYLIKTRGQQVTLSCSPISGHRSVSWYQQTPGQGLQFLFEYFSETQRNKGNFPGRFSGRQFSNSRSEMNVSTLELGDSALYLCASSFLDYGGNEQFFGPGTRLTVL.

This sequence joins TRBV27 and TRBJ2-5; D might be TRBD2 (5 bases). V gave up 5 bases and J gave up 2 bases, with 12 bases separating them. This CDR3 spans 14 amino acids. The germline V gene encodes CDR1 MNHEY and CDR2 SMNVEV (reference sequence). In nucleotides, the CDR3 is TGTGCCAGCAGTAGGGCGGGCCCTCAAGAGACCCAGTACTTC. Its translation is CASSRAGPQETQYF.

The chain couples TRBV6-5 to TRBJ2-3; TRBD1 is a possible D gene (5 bases). The CDR3 is 15 amino acids. The germline gives CDR1 MNHEY, CDR2 SVGAGI. Trimming left V 8 bases short and J 3 bases short, with 18 bases between. The CDR3 DNA reads as TGTGCCAGCGGACGGACACGGTTAAGTACAGATACGCAGTATTTT. Encoded protein: CASGRTRLSTDTQYF.

This clone was seen once. This rearrangement joins TRBV3-1 (or the pseudogene TRBV3-2) to TRBJ2-3; no definite D call. This CDR3 is 13 amino acids long. V was trimmed by 9 bases and J by 7 bases, leaving 17 bases between them. Looked up from germline, CDR1 is LGHDT and CDR2 is YNNKEL (reference sequence). CDR3 sequence (DNA): TGTGCCAGTACTACCCTCGGCGTAAATACGCAGTATTTT. It yields the protein CASTTLGVNTQYF.

This sequence joins TRBV5-5 and TRBJ1-2; D remains ambiguous. Germline CDR1 reads SGHKS; CDR2 reads YYEKEE (reference sequence). This CDR3 comprises 15 residues. Trimming pared 0 bases from V and 6 bases from J, leaving 15 bases between. This CDR3 reads CASSLVRVSQNGYTF. CDR3 DNA sequence: TGTGCCAGCAGCTTGGTGCGGGTCTCACAGAATGGCTACACCTTC. The full variable domain, in which reference TRBV5-5 and TRBJ1-2 provide the parts outside the CDR3, is DAGVTQSPTHLIKTRGQQVTLRCSPISGHKSVSWYQQVLGQGPQFIFQYYEKEERGRGNFPDRFSARQFPNYSSELNVNALLLGDSALYLCASSLVRVSQNGYTFGSGTRLTVV.

The chain recombines TRBV11-2 with TRBJ2-7, with 9 bases fitting TRBD2. Germline V gene lookup returns CDR1 SGHAT and CDR2 FQNNGV. The J segment lost 7 bases and the V segment lost 3 bases, leaving 10 bases of the junction unmatched. The CDR3 contains 15 residues. The CDR3 sequence: CASSFEVAGGREQYF. The CDR3 region has the DNA TGTGCCAGCAGCTTCGAAGTCGCGGGGGGGCGTGAGCAGTACTTC.

The chain is built from TRBV20-1 and TRBJ2-1; 11 bases line up with TRBD2. The germline V gene encodes CDR1 DFQATT and CDR2 SNEGSKA (reference sequence). This CDR3 has 16 residues. The junction had 8 bases not matched to a gene; V was cut back by 3 bases and J by 4 bases. The CDR3 nucleotides read TGCAGTGCTAGTATCCTAGCGGGGGGCCTATACAATGAGCAGTTCTTC. This translates into CSASILAGGLYNEQFF.

V usage is TRBV18 and J usage is TRBJ2-3; 10 positions match TRBD1. V lost 1 base and J lost 3; bases outside the gene matches: 1. This CDR3 has 15 residues. Germline CDR1 is KGHSH and CDR2 is LQKENI. The CDR3 coding sequence is TGTGCCAGCTCACCACTGGGACAGGGGACAGATACGCAGTATTTT. It is translated as CASSPLGQGTDTQYF.

The rearrangement uses TRBV28 and TRBJ2-7; 9 bases fit TRBD1. The germline V gene has CDR1 MDHEN and CDR2 SYDVKM. The CDR3 is 14 residues long. Trimming at V came to 7 bases and at J to 2 bases, leaving 6 bases not matched to a gene. The CDR3 region has the DNA TGTGCCAGCAAATGGGGACAGGGACCCTACGAGCAGTACTTC. This codes for CASKWGQGPYEQYF.

The chain joins TRBV7-3 to TRBJ2-3, with no clear D. This CDR3 is 13 amino acids long. Germline V gene sequence: CDR1 SGHTA, CDR2 FQGTGA. Trimming left V 2 bases short and J 11 bases short, with 14 bases between. The CDR3 protein is CASSLGPFEKQYF. DNA of the CDR3: TGTGCCAGCAGCTTAGGGCCGTTTGAGAAGCAGTATTTT. Full variable domain (missing parts from reference TRBV7-3 and TRBJ2-3): GAGVSQTPSNKVTEKGKYVELRCDPISGHTALYWYRQSLGQGPEFLIYFQGTGAADDSGLPNDRFFAVRPEGSVSTLKIQRTERGDSAVYLCASSLGPFEKQYFGPGTRLTVL.

The chain employs TRBV27 and TRBJ1-1; possible D gene TRBD1, 5 bases. CDR1 is MNHEY, CDR2 SMNVEV, per germline (reference sequence). The CDR3 totals 18 residues. The V end lost 4 bases, the J end lost 2 bases, and 23 bases lay between the germline ends. CDR3 residues: CASSSPPQQPGGNTEAFF. CDR3 DNA sequence: TGTGCCAGCAGTTCCCCCCCCCAGCAGCCGGGGGGAAACACTGAAGCTTTCTTT.